These 16 T cell receptor beta chains were sequenced from one sample in a study of cytomegalovirus exposure and HLA in healthy donors. Amplification used 60 Vbeta primers and 13 Jbeta primers. Clones were sequenced by immunoSEQ multiplex PCR, and TCRdb holds only the in-frame ones, with some missing. This table has more than 150,000 clones, around 83% appearing once. Sequencing was performed on PBMCs. These receptors were taken from a girl aged 2 to 9 in good health and CMV-seropositive.

This chain links TRBV28 with TRBJ2-7; D call uncertain. The V and J ends lost 5 bases and 1 base respectively, with 15 bases between them. The CDR3 loop spans 15 amino acids. Germline CDR1 and CDR2: MDHEN and SYDVKM. The CDR3: CASSPRLAPSYEQYF. In DNA form, the CDR3 reads TGTGCCAGCAGTCCCCGACTGGCCCCATCCTACGAGCAGTACTTC.

Of note for this clone: This sample also contains other DNA sequences that code for the same CDR3. This chain links TRBV10-3 with TRBJ2-1, with 10 nucleotides matching TRBD2. The CDR3 extends over 15 amino acids. From germline, CDR1 is ENHRY and CDR2 SYGVKD. After removal of 3 bases from V and 5 bases from J, the junction contained 4 bases not matched to a gene. The CDR3 nucleotides are TGTGCCATCAGTGATGTAGCGGGAGGAAACAATGAGCAGTTCTTC. The encoded protein is CAISDVAGGNNEQFF.

The rearrangement uses TRBV7-3 and TRBJ2-2, with D unclear. V lost 2 bases and J 2 bases, leaving 6 bases between the germline ends. The CDR3 is 14 amino acids. Germline assignment: CDR1 SGHTA and CDR2 FQGTGA. The CDR3 nucleotides read TGTGCCAGCAGCTTATACAGAAACACCGGGGAGCTGTTTTTT. It yields the protein CASSLYRNTGELFF.

CDR3 nucleotides: TGTGCCAGCAGCTTAACACAGGGGCGAGGCGGCTACACCTTC. This sequence encodes CASSLTQGRGGYTF. This chain links TRBV7-3 with TRBJ1-2; 7 bases fit TRBD1. This CDR3 comprises 14 residues. The germline CDR1 and CDR2 sequences are SGHTA and FQGTGA. The V and J ends lost 0 bases and 8 bases, in that order; junction bases with no gene match: 6. Drawing the rest from reference TRBV7-3 and TRBJ1-2, the complete variable domain is GAGVSQTPSNKVTEKGKYVELRCDPISGHTALYWYRQSLGQGPEFLIYFQGTGAADDSGLPNDRFFAVRPEGSVSTLKIQRTERGDSAVYLCASSLTQGRGGYTFGSGTRLTVV.

The CDR3 region is CASSIGGLTEAFF. CDR3 sequence (DNA): TGCGCCAGCTCGATCGGGGGTTTGACTGAAGCTTTCTTT. This chain connects TRBV5-1 to TRBJ1-1; D might be TRBD1 (5 bases). Deletions cut 7 bases from V and 5 bases from J, with 15 bases between. In germline, CDR1 is SGHRS, CDR2 YFSETQ. The CDR3 contains 13 residues.

The chain joins TRBV5-1 to TRBJ2-5; D unresolved. The CDR3 runs to 14 residues. Germline V gene lookup returns CDR1 SGHRS and CDR2 YFSETQ. Trimming pared 5 bases from V and 2 bases from J, leaving 13 bases between. The chain's CDR3 is CASSPPTKQETQYF. DNA for the CDR3: TGCGCCAGCAGTCCCCCCACTAAGCAAGAGACCCAGTACTTC.

This rearrangement joins TRBV28 to TRBJ1-3, with D unresolved. Germline CDR1 is MDHEN and CDR2 is SYDVKM. V lost 6 bases, J lost 0 bases, and 12 bases lay in between. The length of the CDR3 is 15 residues. Written as DNA, the CDR3 is TGTGCCAGCAGCCCTTTGCGGGCCTCTGGAAACACCATATATTTT. This sequence encodes CASSPLRASGNTIYF.

CDR3 protein: CASSVELAGSTDTQYF. The CDR3 nucleotides are TGTGCCAGCAGCGTAGAACTAGCGGGCAGCACAGATACGCAGTATTTT. V gene TRBV9 combines with J gene TRBJ2-3; TRBD2 agrees at 9 bases. Losses at the gene ends were 0 bases for V and 0 bases for J; bases not matched to a gene: 2. Germline-derived CDR1 and CDR2 are SGDLS and YYNGEE. The CDR3 covers 16 residues.

The J gene is TRBJ1-1, the V gene TRBV6-1; 8 nucleotides match TRBD1. Trimming took 0 bases from V and 1 from J; bases not matched to a gene: 10. The CDR3 covers 18 residues. Germline lookup yields CDR1 MNHNS and CDR2 SASEGT. CDR3 amino acids: CASSEAAQGALRNTEAFF. The CDR3 DNA follows: TGTGCCAGCAGTGAAGCGGCTCAGGGGGCTTTAAGGAACACTGAAGCTTTCTTT.

This clone was detected a few times. The rearrangement links TRBV5-1 to TRBJ1-1; D gene ambiguous. The CDR3 has 14 residues. V lost 5 bases and J lost 4, with 15 bases in between. CDR1 and CDR2 (germline): SGHRS, YFSETQ. CDR3 in DNA: TGCGCCAGCAGGCAACCTGGGCGGGGCACTGAAGCTTTCTTT. Translating it yields CASRQPGRGTEAFF. The full variable domain, completed using reference TRBV5-1 and TRBJ1-1, is KAGVTQTPRYLIKTRGQQVTLSCSPISGHRSVSWYQQTPGQGLQFLFEYFSETQRNKGNFPGRFSGRQFSNSRSEMNVSTLELGDSALYLCASRQPGRGTEAFFGQGTRLTVV.

This chain uses TRBV7-3 with TRBJ2-1; no clear D gene. V dropped 5 bases and J dropped 5 bases, with 10 bases sitting between them. Germline V gene lookup returns CDR1 SGHTA and CDR2 FQGTGA. The length of the CDR3 is 13 residues. CDR3 DNA sequence: TGTGCCAGCAGCCCCCTTGGAGACAATGAGCAGTTCTTC. It codes for CASSPLGDNEQFF.

This chain joins TRBV27 and TRBJ2-7, with 8 bases matching TRBD2. This CDR3 is 14 amino acids long. Germline V gives CDR1 MNHEY, CDR2 SMNVEV (reference sequence). The V gene end was trimmed by 3 bases and the J gene end by 2 bases; junction bases not matched to a gene: 3. The CDR3 loop is CASSLRGDAYEQYF. CDR3 nucleotide sequence: TGTGCCAGCAGTTTGCGGGGGGATGCCTACGAGCAGTACTTC.

The rearrangement uses TRBV27 and TRBJ2-1; TRBD2 matches at 10 bases. The CDR3 loop spans 16 amino acids. Germline V CDR1 and CDR2: MNHEY, SMNVEV (reference sequence). The trim removed 6 bases at V and 7 bases at J, leaving 12 bases unmatched. CDR3: CASSPGLAAPLNEQFF. CDR3 nucleotide sequence: TGTGCCAGCAGCCCCGGACTAGCGGCTCCCCTAAATGAGCAGTTCTTC.

J is TRBJ2-7 and V is TRBV28; TRBD1 might be the D (5 bases). V lost 5 bases, J lost 4 bases, and 18 bases lay in between. The CDR3 covers 15 residues. The germline CDR1 and CDR2 sequences are MDHEN and SYDVKM. CDR3 bases: TGTGCCAGCAGTGCCCCACCGCAGGGAAGGTACGAGCAGTACTTC. Amino acids: CASSAPPQGRYEQYF.

V is TRBV2 and J is TRBJ2-1; 10 nucleotides agree with TRBD2. Germline V gene lookup returns CDR1 SNHLY and CDR2 FYNNEI. This CDR3 is built from 14 residues. V lost 6 bases to trimming and J lost 4 bases; unmatched junction nucleotides: 3. In DNA, the CDR3 is TGTGCCAGCAGAATGACTAGCGGGTACAATGAGCAGTTCTTC. Its protein product is CASRMTSGYNEQFF. Drawing the rest from reference TRBV2 and TRBJ2-1, the complete variable domain is EPEVTQTPSHQVTQMGQEVILRCVPISNHLYFYWYRQILGQKVEFLVSFYNNEISEKSEIFDDQFSVERPDGSNFTLKIRSTKLEDSAMYFCASRMTSGYNEQFFGPGTRLTVL.

The chain combines TRBV18 with TRBJ1-1; D ambiguous. The CDR3 covers 14 residues. V was clipped by 3 bases and J by 2 bases, with 10 bases between them. The germline gives CDR1 KGHSH, CDR2 LQKENI. In DNA form, the CDR3 reads TGTGCCAGCTCACCTGCAGGAATTAACACTGAAGCTTTCTTT. It yields the protein CASSPAGINTEAFF.